At least ten counts were recorded for the clone carrying this TCR beta chain. Antigen specificity is unknown. This sample is part of a study of T cells in Graves' hyperthyroidism and ophthalmopathy. Study conclusions and caveats: Blood also contained most expanded thyroid clonotypes above 0.001. Ophthalmopathy was told apart from stable hyperthyroidism by a 13 V-J model.

TCR beta CDR3 regions were amplified from RNA transcripts. TCR CDR3 underwent first-round RT-PCR with the HTBI primer set. Each CDR3 protein is one row after TCRdb ran MiXCR on the multiplex PCR reads. The data contain fewer than 650,000 distinct CDR3 sequences, about 46% of them singletons. The study left out patients who had uncontrolled infection, other autoimmune disease, pregnancy or lactation. Diagnoses used clinical symptoms, serum thyroxine and TRAb, thyroid ultrasound and orbital computed tomography. The CDR3 has 14 amino acids. The germline CDR1 and CDR2 sequences are SNHLY and FYNNEI. Between the trimmed V and J ends, which lost 5 bases and 6 bases, there was a span of 16 bases.

This clonotype was obtained from an adult woman with Graves' disease, either hyperthyroidism or ophthalmopathy (not recorded which). Sequencing input: peripheral blood or thyroid tissue (not recorded which). V usage is TRBV2 and J usage is TRBJ1-1, with unresolved D. CDR3 DNA: TGTGCCAGCAGTCGGGAGAGGCAAATCGCTGAAGCTTTCTTT. Translated: CASSRERQIAEAFF.